This is a list of T cell receptor beta chains from one sample in a study of blood T cell repertoires in COVID-19. The method was immunoSEQ multiplex PCR; TCRdb's version includes in-frame clones alone and lacks a portion of them. The sample has about 130,000 clones, roughly three quarters seen once. What was sequenced was peripheral blood. These receptors originate from a woman between 70 and 85 years old with acute or convalescent COVID-19. Both conserved end residues are part of each CDR3. D genes are given only for firm matches. Not every row has a clone size; where given, it reads once, few, many or a size class.

CASSITVNSYEQYF,TGTGCCAGTAGTATCACGGTGAACTCCTACGAGCAGTACTTC,-,-,TRBJ2-7,TRBV19
CASSPPGTAGEQYF,TGTGCCAGCTCACCACCAGGGACCGCGGGGGAGCAGTACTTC,-,-,TRBJ2-7,TRBV18
CASSSLAGSSGANVLTF,TGTGCCAGCAGTTCGCTAGCGGGGAGCTCTGGGGCCAACGTCCTGACTTTC,TRBD2,-,TRBJ2-6,TRBV6-2/TRBV6-3
CASSATSGGIADTQYF,TGTGCCAGCAGCGCAACTAGCGGGGGGATCGCAGATACGCAGTATTTT,TRBD2,-,TRBJ2-3,TRBV9
CASSSLGTGLHEQFF,TGTGCCAGCAGCTCCCTCGGGACAGGGCTTCATGAGCAGTTCTTC,TRBD1,-,TRBJ2-1,TRBV13
CAWSRGLAGGGDEQFF,TGTGCCTGGAGTAGGGGACTAGCGGGAGGTGGGGATGAGCAGTTCTTC,TRBD2,-,TRBJ2-1,TRBV30
CASSPDTKNEKLFF,TGTGCCAGCAGCCCCGACACGAAGAATGAAAAACTGTTTTTT,-,-,TRBJ1-4,TRBV9
CASSPGSGGALEQFF,TGTGCCAGCAGCCCCGGGAGCGGGGGGGCATTAGAGCAGTTCTTC,TRBD2,-,TRBJ2-1,TRBV9
CASSYGRVAGGYEQYF,TGTGCCAGCAGTTACGGCCGGGTGGCAGGGGGCTACGAGCAGTACTTC,TRBD1,-,TRBJ2-7,TRBV6-6
CASRPRTSGSPDTQYF,TGTGCCAGCAGACCTAGGACTAGCGGGTCCCCAGATACGCAGTATTTT,TRBD2,-,TRBJ2-3,TRBV5-4
CASSYSIGANTQYF,TGTGCCAGCAGTTACTCGATAGGAGCGAATACGCAGTATTTT,-,-,TRBJ2-3,TRBV6-5
CASSNHRGQPQHF,TGTGCCAGCAGCAACCACAGGGGCCAGCCCCAGCATTTT,TRBD1,-,TRBJ1-5,TRBV27
CASSVEGVDYGYTF,TGTGCCAGCAGCGTAGAGGGGGTTGACTATGGCTACACCTTC,-,many,TRBJ1-2,TRBV9
CAWTGDGETQYF,TGTGCCTGGACAGGGGACGGTGAGACCCAGTACTTC,-,-,TRBJ2-5,TRBV30
CASSLGVGGGARETQYF,TGTGCCAGCAGCTTAGGGGTCGGCGGGGGGGCCAGGGAGACCCAGTACTTC,TRBD2,-,TRBJ2-5,TRBV11-2
CASSDGQGDINEKLFF,TGTGCCAGCAGTGATGGGCAGGGGGACATTAATGAAAAACTGTTTTTT,TRBD1,-,TRBJ1-4,TRBV6-4
CASSEQGRYTEAFF,TGTGCCAGCAGTGAACAGGGTCGGTACACTGAAGCTTTCTTT,-,-,TRBJ1-1,TRBV2
CASTSAGLQGGGSPLHF,TGTGCCAGCACCTCCGCCGGGCTACAGGGTGGGGGTTCACCCCTCCACTTT,-,-,TRBJ1-6,TRBV27
CASFREGNTIYF,TGTGCCAGCTTTCGAGAGGGAAACACCATATATTTT,-,-,TRBJ1-3,TRBV12-3/TRBV12-4
CASSNRVGSSGANVLTF,TGTGCCAGCAGTAATCGGGTCGGCAGCTCTGGGGCCAACGTCCTGACTTTC,-,-,TRBJ2-6,TRBV25-1
CSVDLQGSNGELFF,TGCAGCGTTGATTTACAGGGAAGTAACGGGGAGCTGTTTTTT,-,-,TRBJ2-2,TRBV29-1
CASSLVQASSPLHF,TGTGCCAGCAGCTTAGTACAGGCTAGTTCACCCCTCCACTTT,-,few,TRBJ1-6,TRBV11-2
CASSFDRGSGNTIYF,TGTGCCAGCAGCTTTGACAGGGGCTCTGGAAACACCATATATTTT,TRBD1,-,TRBJ1-3,TRBV7-9
CASSPQIGGGNEKLFF,TGTGCCAGTAGTCCCCAAATAGGGGGTGGCAATGAAAAACTGTTTTTT,-,-,TRBJ1-4,TRBV19
CASSRDSYEQYF,TGTGCCAGCAGTAGGGACAGCTACGAGCAGTACTTC,TRBD1,-,TRBJ2-7,TRBV6-5
CASSLVSGYNEQFF,TGCGCCAGCAGCTTGGTTAGCGGATACAATGAGCAGTTCTTC,-,-,TRBJ2-1,TRBV5-1